The present entry profiles one T cell receptor (beta chain) with its context. This sample is part of a study of blood T cell repertoires in COVID-19. Across the whole study: Both acute and convalescent COVID-19 samples were obtained from the United States, Italy and Spain.

Source study methods: The authors estimated nucleated cell counts from reference gene primer amplification. Here immunoSEQ multiplex PCR was the method, and the copy in TCRdb shows in-frame clones only, minus some. Clonal size and the V and J genes are those of that table, whereas D and trimming came from the DNA. Of 250,000 to 300,000 clones in the sample, 65% to 90% were seen once. V lost 1 base to trimming and J lost 2 bases, with 5 bases between them. The CDR3 has 13 residues. Germline V CDR1 and CDR2: LNHDA, SQIVND (reference sequence). This clonotype originated in a man aged 50 to 59 with active or convalescent COVID-19. This rearrangement joins TRBV19 to TRBJ1-1, with D maybe TRBD1 (5 bases). Material: peripheral blood. CDR3 sequence (DNA): TGTGCCAGTAGTATAGGGACAAACACTGAAGCTTTCTTT. Translation gives CASSIGTNTEAFF.